A single sample gave rise to the 13 T cell receptor beta chains below, sequenced in a study of cytomegalovirus exposure and HLA in healthy donors. Amplification used 60 Vbeta primers and 13 Jbeta primers. Measured with immunoSEQ multiplex PCR; TCRdb has only the in-frame clones, and not every one. The sample shows around 150,000 clones, approximately 81% of them seen only once. The sample taken for sequencing was PBMCs. The receptors originated from a man younger than 35 in good health and CMV-seronegative.

The chain joins TRBV5-4 to TRBJ2-3, with D perhaps matching TRBD2 (6 bases). Germline V lookup: CDR1 SGHNT, CDR2 YYREEE (reference sequence). Trimming took off 4 bases at V and 6 bases at J, with 21 bases between the two ends. This CDR3 region has 16 residues. For the CDR3, the DNA is TGTGCCAGCAGCCAACCTACTAGCCCTGGGGGGGATACGCAGTATTTT. This translates into CASSQPTSPGGDTQYF.

The chain recombines TRBV27 with TRBJ2-7, with 12 nucleotides matching TRBD2. CDR1 MNHEY and CDR2 SMNVEV come from the germline V gene (reference sequence). The junction had 1 base not matched to a gene; V was cut back by 7 bases and J by 0 bases. The CDR3 contains 14 residues. In DNA form, the CDR3 reads TGTGCCAGCACACTAGCGGGAGGCTCCTACGAGCAGTACTTC. The encoded protein is CASTLAGGSYEQYF.

This chain links TRBV18 with TRBJ2-7; D uncertain. This CDR3 is 12 amino acids long. Germline V lookup: CDR1 KGHSH, CDR2 LQKENI. Trimming left V 5 bases short and J 2 bases short, with 7 bases between. CDR3 bases: TGTGCCAGCTCATTTACAACCTACGAGCAGTACTTC. It yields the protein CASSFTTYEQYF.

CDR3 coding DNA: TGTGCCAGCAGCCCGTTAGCGGGGCGGAGGGAGACCCAGTACTTC. This codes for CASSPLAGRRETQYF. J is TRBJ2-5 and V is TRBV14; 8 bases are a match to TRBD2. The CDR3 totals 15 residues. V lost 4 bases, J lost 5 bases, and 9 bases stayed unmatched. Germline CDR1 reads SGHDN; CDR2 reads FVKESK. The full variable domain, rest sourced from reference TRBV14 and TRBJ2-5, is EAGVTQFPSHSVIEKGQTVTLRCDPISGHDNLYWYRRVMGKEIKFLLHFVKESKQDESGMPNNRFLAERTGGTYSTLKVQPAELEDSGVYFCASSPLAGRRETQYFGPGTRLLVL.

With regard to this clone: At one end the junction does not follow the germline gene, possibly because of a read error. The CDR3 nucleotides are TGTGCCAGCAGTACACCGTTGTTT. Protein: CASSTPLF. The chain employs TRBV2 and TRBJ1-1, with D unresolved. Germline CDR1 is SNHLY and CDR2 is FYNNEI. The CDR3 has 8 amino acids. The complete variable domain, with remaining parts taken from reference TRBV2 and TRBJ1-1, reads EPEVTQTPSHQVTQMGQEVILRCVPISNHLYFYWYRQILGQKVEFLVSFYNNEISEKSEIFDDQFSVERPDGSNFTLKIRSTKLEDSAMYFCASSTPLFGQGTRLTVV.

This clone was detected only once. The chain has TRBV5-1 and TRBJ2-7; no reliable D call. This CDR3 region has 13 residues. CDR1 is SGHRS and CDR2 is YFSETQ in the germline V gene. Between the trimmed V and J ends, which lost 2 bases and 7 bases, there was a span of 13 bases. CDR3 residues: CASSFGPLWEQYF. Here the CDR3 DNA reads TGCGCCAGCAGCTTTGGGCCCCTATGGGAGCAGTACTTC.

The rearrangement links TRBV19 to TRBJ1-5, with TRBD1 matching over 8 bases. The CDR3 extends over 14 amino acids. J lost 6 bases, V lost 5 bases, and 6 bases had no gene match. Germline loops: CDR1 LNHDA, CDR2 SQIVND (reference sequence). The CDR3, as DNA: TGTGCCAGTAGTGTTACAGGGGGTGGTCAGCCCCAGCATTTT. Amino acid sequence: CASSVTGGGQPQHF.

This clone occurred many times. J is TRBJ2-1 and V is TRBV7-9, with 7 positions matching TRBD2. The CDR3 is 14 residues long. Germline CDR1 and CDR2: SEHNR and FQNEAQ (reference sequence). V lost 1 base, J lost 8 bases, and 5 bases stayed unmatched. CDR3 region: CASSLGRTRDEQFF. Here the CDR3 DNA reads TGTGCCAGCAGCTTAGGCAGGACTAGAGATGAGCAGTTCTTC.

The chain employs TRBV30 and TRBJ2-3; TRBD1 matches at 7 bases. The V segment lost 6 bases and the J segment 1 base; nucleotides outside the gene matches: 7. The CDR3 covers 14 residues. Germline CDR1 is GTSNPN and CDR2 is SVGIG (reference sequence). In DNA form, the CDR3 reads TGTGCCTGCGTTACAGGGGTGGGCACAGATACGCAGTATTTT. This translates into CACVTGVGTDTQYF.

V is TRBV28 and J is TRBJ2-7, with D possibly being TRBD1 (7 bases). Per the germline V gene, CDR1 is MDHEN and CDR2 is SYDVKM. V lost 3 bases to trimming and J lost 4 bases, with 13 bases between them. The CDR3 spans 14 residues. CDR3 sequence reads: CASSFARGVYEQYF. In DNA, the CDR3 is TGTGCCAGCAGTTTCGCCAGGGGGGTGTACGAGCAGTACTTC. Supplemented by reference TRBV28 and TRBJ2-7, the full variable domain reads DVKVTQSSRYLVKRTGEKVFLECVQDMDHENMFWYRQDPGLGLRLIYFSYDVKMKEKGDIPEGYSVSREKKERFSLILESASTNQTSMYLCASSFARGVYEQYFGPGTRLTVT.

This clone was counted once. V usage is TRBV7-9 and J usage is TRBJ2-7; D gene unclear. CDR3 size: 13 residues. The germline CDR1 and CDR2 sequences are SEHNR and FQNEAQ (reference sequence). V lost 1 base and J lost 5, with 9 bases in between. The CDR3 nucleotides are TGTGCCAGCAGCTTAGTACTGCGCCACGAGCAGTACTTC. Protein sequence: CASSLVLRHEQYF.

V is TRBV5-1 and J is TRBJ2-1; 8 positions agree with TRBD2. CDR1 SGHRS and CDR2 YFSETQ come from the germline V gene. V shed 1 base, J shed 9 bases, and the junction held 15 bases outside the gene matches. The CDR3 is made up of 17 amino acids. The CDR3 spells CASSLWLMAGGEGEQFF. The DNA of the CDR3 is TGCGCCAGCAGCTTGTGGTTGATGGCGGGAGGTGAGGGTGAGCAGTTCTTC.

The chain carries TRBV5-5 and TRBJ1-2, with 7 bases that match TRBD1. The J segment lost 4 bases and the V segment lost 4 bases, leaving 4 bases of the junction unmatched. CDR1 and CDR2 (germline): SGHKS, YYEKEE (reference sequence). The CDR3 loop spans 13 amino acids. The CDR3 is CASSNRDSYGYTF. The DNA for the CDR3 is TGTGCCAGCAGCAACCGGGACAGCTATGGCTACACCTTC.